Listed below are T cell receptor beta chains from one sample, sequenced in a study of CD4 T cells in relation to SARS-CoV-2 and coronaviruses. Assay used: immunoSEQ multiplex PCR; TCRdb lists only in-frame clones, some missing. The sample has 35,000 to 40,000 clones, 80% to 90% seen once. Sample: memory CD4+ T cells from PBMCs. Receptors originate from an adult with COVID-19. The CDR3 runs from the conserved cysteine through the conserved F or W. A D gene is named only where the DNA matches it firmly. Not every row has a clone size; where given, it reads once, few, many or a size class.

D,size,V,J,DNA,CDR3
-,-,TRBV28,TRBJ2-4,TGTGCCAGCAGTTATAGGACAGGGTCGGGAGGCATTCAGTACTTC,CASSYRTGSGGIQYF
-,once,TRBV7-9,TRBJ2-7,TGTGCCAGCGCCACGGTTTACGAGCAGTACTTC,CASATVYEQYF
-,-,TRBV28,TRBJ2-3,TGTGCCAGCAGCGGACAGACAGATACGCAGTATTTT,CASSGQTDTQYF
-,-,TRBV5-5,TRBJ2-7,TGTGCCAGCAGCCGCGATAGGGGCCTTTACTACGAGCAGTACTTC,CASSRDRGLYYEQYF
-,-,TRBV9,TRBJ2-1,TGTGCCAGCAGCGTCTTAGCTACCTACTACAATGAGCAGTTCTTC,CASSVLATYYNEQFF
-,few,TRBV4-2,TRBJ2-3,TGTGCCAGCAGCCGGGACCGAAACACAGATACGCAGTATTTT,CASSRDRNTDTQYF
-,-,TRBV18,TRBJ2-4,TGTGCCAGCTCACCTAGTCCGGGACTCTCAAACATTCAGTACTTC,CASSPSPGLSNIQYF
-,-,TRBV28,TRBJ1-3,TGTGCCAGCACCCAGGGATTCTCTGGAAACACCATATATTTT,CASTQGFSGNTIYF
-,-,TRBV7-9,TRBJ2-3,TGTGCCAGCAGCACCGGGACCGGCACAGATACGCAGTATTTT,CASSTGTGTDTQYF
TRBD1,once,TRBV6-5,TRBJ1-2,TGTGCCAGCAGTCCCGCGGACAGGGCCTATGGCTACACCTTC,CASSPADRAYGYTF
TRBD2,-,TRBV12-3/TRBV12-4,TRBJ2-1,TGTGCCAGCAGTTTGCAAAGGACTAGCTTCTTCTTC,CASSLQRTSFFF
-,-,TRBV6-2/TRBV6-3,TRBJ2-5,TGTGCCAGCAGTTACACGGGTAGGGAGACCCAGTACTTC,CASSYTGRETQYF
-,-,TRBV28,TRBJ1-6,TGTGCCAGCACCGAAACGGACAGCTTCGCCGATAATTCACCCCTCCACTTT,CASTETDSFADNSPLHF
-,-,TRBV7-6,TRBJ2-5,TGTGCCAGCAGCTTACGTCTAGCCGGGGAGACCCAGTACTTC,CASSLRLAGETQYF
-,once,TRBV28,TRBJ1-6,TGTGCCAGCGTGGCGGGGACACTAAATTCACCCCTCCACTTT,CASVAGTLNSPLHF
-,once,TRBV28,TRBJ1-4,TGTGCCAGCAAACCTTCCCCCCCGCAAGGTGAAAAACTGTTTTTT,CASKPSPPQGEKLFF
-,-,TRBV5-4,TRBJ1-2,TGTGCCAGCAGCCCACCAGGGAGAAGACATGGCTACACCTTC,CASSPPGRRHGYTF
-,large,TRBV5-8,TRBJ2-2,TGTGCCAGCAGCTCCGGCTCTTCCGGGGAGCTGTTTTTT,CASSSGSSGELFF